The entry that follows covers one TCR beta chain sequence. Libraries were prepared by immunoSEQ multiplex PCR; TCRdb keeps only in-frame clonotypes and omits some of them. The sample records around 59,000 clones, about 92% being singletons. This specimen comes from a study of control samples from healthy donors and cancer patients. The ends were cut back, 3 bases at V and 3 bases at J, with 9 bases in the middle. This CDR3 is 14 amino acids long. From germline, CDR1 is LNHDA and CDR2 SQIVND (reference sequence). This TCR was recovered from a man aged 40-55 years with colorectal cancer. Sequences were obtained from PBMCs. V is TRBV19 and J is TRBJ2-1, with a possible D match to TRBD2 (5 bases). This chain's CDR3 is CASSIPGSYNEQFF. CDR3 in DNA: TGTGCCAGTAGTATCCCGGGGAGCTACAATGAGCAGTTCTTC.